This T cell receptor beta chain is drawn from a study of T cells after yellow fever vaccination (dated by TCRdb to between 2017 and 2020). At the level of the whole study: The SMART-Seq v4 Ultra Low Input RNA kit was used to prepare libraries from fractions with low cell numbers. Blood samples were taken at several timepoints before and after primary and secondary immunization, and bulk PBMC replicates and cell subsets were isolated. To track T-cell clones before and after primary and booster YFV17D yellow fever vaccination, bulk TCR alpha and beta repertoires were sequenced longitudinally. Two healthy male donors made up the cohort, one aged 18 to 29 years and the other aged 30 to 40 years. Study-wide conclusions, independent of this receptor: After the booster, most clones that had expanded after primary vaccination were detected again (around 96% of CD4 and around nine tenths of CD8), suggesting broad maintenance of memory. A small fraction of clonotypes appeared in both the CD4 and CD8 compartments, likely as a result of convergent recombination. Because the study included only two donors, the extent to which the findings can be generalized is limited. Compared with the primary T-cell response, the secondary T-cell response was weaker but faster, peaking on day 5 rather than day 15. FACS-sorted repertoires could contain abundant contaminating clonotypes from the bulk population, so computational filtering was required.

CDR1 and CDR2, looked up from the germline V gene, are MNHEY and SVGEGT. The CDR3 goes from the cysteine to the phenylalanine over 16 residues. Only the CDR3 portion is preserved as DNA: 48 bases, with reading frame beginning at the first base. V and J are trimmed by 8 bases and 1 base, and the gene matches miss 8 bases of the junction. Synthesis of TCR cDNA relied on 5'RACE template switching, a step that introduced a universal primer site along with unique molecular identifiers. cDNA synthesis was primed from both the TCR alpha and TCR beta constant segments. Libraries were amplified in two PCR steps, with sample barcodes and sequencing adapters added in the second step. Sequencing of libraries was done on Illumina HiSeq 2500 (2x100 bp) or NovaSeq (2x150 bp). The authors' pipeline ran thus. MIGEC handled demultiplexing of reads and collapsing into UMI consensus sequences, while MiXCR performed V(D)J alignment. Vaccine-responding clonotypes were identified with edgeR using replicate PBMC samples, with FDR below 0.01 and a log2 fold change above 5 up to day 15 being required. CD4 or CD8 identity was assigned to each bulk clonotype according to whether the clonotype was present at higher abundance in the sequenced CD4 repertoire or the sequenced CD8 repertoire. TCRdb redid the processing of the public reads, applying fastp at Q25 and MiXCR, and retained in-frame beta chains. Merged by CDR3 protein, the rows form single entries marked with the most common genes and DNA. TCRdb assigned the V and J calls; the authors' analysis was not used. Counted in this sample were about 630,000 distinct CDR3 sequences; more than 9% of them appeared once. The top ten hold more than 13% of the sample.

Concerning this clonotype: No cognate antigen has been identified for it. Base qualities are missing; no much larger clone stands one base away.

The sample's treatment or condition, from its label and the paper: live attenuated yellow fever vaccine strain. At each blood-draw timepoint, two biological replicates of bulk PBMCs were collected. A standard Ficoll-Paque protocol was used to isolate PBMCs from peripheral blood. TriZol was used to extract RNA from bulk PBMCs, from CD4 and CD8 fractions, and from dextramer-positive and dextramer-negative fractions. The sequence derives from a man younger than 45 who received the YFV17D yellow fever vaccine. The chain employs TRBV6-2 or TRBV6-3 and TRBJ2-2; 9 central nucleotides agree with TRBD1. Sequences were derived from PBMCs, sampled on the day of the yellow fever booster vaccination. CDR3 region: CASHHPGQGNTGELFF. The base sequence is TGTGCCAGCCATCATCCGGGACAGGGGAACACCGGGGAGCTGTTTTTT.